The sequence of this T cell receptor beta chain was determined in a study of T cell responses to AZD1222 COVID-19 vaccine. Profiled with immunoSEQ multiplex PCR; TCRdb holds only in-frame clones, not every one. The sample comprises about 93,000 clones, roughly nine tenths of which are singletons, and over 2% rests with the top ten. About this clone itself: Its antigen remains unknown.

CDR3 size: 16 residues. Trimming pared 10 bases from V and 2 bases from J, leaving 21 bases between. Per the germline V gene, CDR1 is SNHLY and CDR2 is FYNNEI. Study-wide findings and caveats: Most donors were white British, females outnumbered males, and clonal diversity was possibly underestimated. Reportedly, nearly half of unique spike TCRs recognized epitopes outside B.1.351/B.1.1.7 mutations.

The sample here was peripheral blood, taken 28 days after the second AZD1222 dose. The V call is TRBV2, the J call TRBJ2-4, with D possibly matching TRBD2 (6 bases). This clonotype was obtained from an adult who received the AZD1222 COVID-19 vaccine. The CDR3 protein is CATRDPWRESKNIQYF. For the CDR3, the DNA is TGTGCCACCCGGGACCCATGGCGGGAATCCAAAAACATTCAGTACTTC.